The rows below give T cell receptor beta chains drawn from one sample of a study of T cell responses to AZD1222 COVID-19 vaccine. The assay was immunoSEQ multiplex PCR, and TCRdb's table has in-frame clones only and misses some. Among fewer than 100,000 clones listed, around 84% were seen once. The specimen was peripheral blood, collected 28 days after the second AZD1222 dose. The receptors were sampled from an adult who received the AZD1222 COVID-19 vaccine. The CDR3 runs from the conserved cysteine through the conserved F or W. A D gene is named only where the DNA matches it firmly. The size field is filled for only some rows; it gives once, few, many or a size class.

D gene: TRBD2
clone size: .
J gene: TRBJ2-7
V gene: TRBV5-1
CDR3 DNA: TGCGCCAGCAGCTTGGAAAGACGGGGGGGCTACGAGCAGTACTTC
CDR3 protein: CASSLERRGGYEQYF

D gene: TRBD2
clone size: .
J gene: TRBJ2-5
V gene: TRBV9
CDR3 DNA: TGTGCCAGCAGCCAGACTAGCGGACAAGAGACCCAGTACTTC
CDR3 protein: CASSQTSGQETQYF

D gene: .
clone size: .
J gene: TRBJ2-1
V gene: TRBV3-1/TRBV3-2
CDR3 DNA: TGTGCCAGCAGCCAGGGTCGGGGAGAGCAGTTCTTC
CDR3 protein: CASSQGRGEQFF

D gene: .
clone size: .
J gene: TRBJ2-3
V gene: TRBV6-5
CDR3 DNA: TGTGCCAGCAGTTCCTCCGGGACTCTACCCACGCAGTATTTT
CDR3 protein: CASSSSGTLPTQYF

D gene: .
clone size: .
J gene: TRBJ1-5
V gene: TRBV19
CDR3 DNA: TGTGCCAGTAGTGAGGGGGTGTATCAGCCCCAGCATTTT
CDR3 protein: CASSEGVYQPQHF

D gene: TRBD1
clone size: .
J gene: TRBJ1-5
V gene: TRBV10-3
CDR3 DNA: TGTGCCATCAGTGATCTGTCAGGGGGGAGCAATCAGCCCCAGCATTTT
CDR3 protein: CAISDLSGGSNQPQHF

D gene: .
clone size: .
J gene: TRBJ1-1
V gene: TRBV27
CDR3 DNA: TGTGCCAGCAGCCGACTCGCGGGGACGAACACTGAAGCTTTCTTT
CDR3 protein: CASSRLAGTNTEAFF

D gene: TRBD1
clone size: .
J gene: TRBJ2-5
V gene: TRBV19
CDR3 DNA: TGTGCCACCTCCTGGACAGGGACTGGAGAGACCCAGTACTTC
CDR3 protein: CATSWTGTGETQYF

D gene: .
clone size: once
J gene: TRBJ1-1
V gene: TRBV18
CDR3 DNA: TGTGCCAGCTCACCGGATCTCGGAGCAATTAACACTGAAGCTTTCTTT
CDR3 protein: CASSPDLGAINTEAFF

D gene: TRBD1
clone size: .
J gene: TRBJ1-3
V gene: TRBV7-9
CDR3 DNA: TGTGCCAGCAGCAGCAAAACCCCGAAGGGACAGATCTCTGGAAACACCATATATTTT
CDR3 protein: CASSSKTPKGQISGNTIYF

D gene: TRBD1
clone size: .
J gene: TRBJ2-7
V gene: TRBV5-1
CDR3 DNA: TGCGCCAGCAGCACCTCGGACAGGGGGAACTCCTACGAGCAGTACTTC
CDR3 protein: CASSTSDRGNSYEQYF

D gene: TRBD2
clone size: few
J gene: TRBJ2-7
V gene: TRBV11-3
CDR3 DNA: TGTGCCAGCGAGCGGGAGGCCTACGAGCAGTACTTC
CDR3 protein: CASEREAYEQYF

D gene: .
clone size: once
J gene: TRBJ1-6
V gene: TRBV5-1
CDR3 DNA: TGCGCCAGCAGGAGGGAAACTAATTCACCCCTCCACTTT
CDR3 protein: CASRRETNSPLHF

D gene: .
clone size: .
J gene: TRBJ1-1
V gene: TRBV28
CDR3 DNA: TGTGCCAGCAGTTTCGCTAAGGGCACTGAAGCTTTCTTT
CDR3 protein: CASSFAKGTEAFF

D gene: .
clone size: once
J gene: TRBJ2-3
V gene: TRBV7-9
CDR3 DNA: TGTGCCAGCAGCTTAGATGGGGACGCAACCCCTACGCAGTATTTT
CDR3 protein: CASSLDGDATPTQYF

D gene: .
clone size: .
J gene: TRBJ2-7
V gene: TRBV12-3/TRBV12-4
CDR3 DNA: TGTGCCAGCAGTCCGCCGGGAGAATACGAGCAGTACTTC
CDR3 protein: CASSPPGEYEQYF

D gene: .
clone size: once
J gene: TRBJ2-4
V gene: TRBV3-1/TRBV3-2
CDR3 DNA: TGTGCCAGCAGCCTGTCGCAGGGATTGACCATTCAGTACTTC
CDR3 protein: CASSLSQGLTIQYF

D gene: .
clone size: few
J gene: TRBJ1-1
V gene: TRBV6-1
CDR3 DNA: TGTGCCAGCAGTGAATCGGGGACTGAAGCTTTCTTT
CDR3 protein: CASSESGTEAFF

D gene: TRBD1
clone size: .
J gene: TRBJ1-3
V gene: TRBV7-2
CDR3 DNA: TGTGCCAGCAGCCCACAGGGGACTGGAAACACCATATATTTT
CDR3 protein: CASSPQGTGNTIYF

D gene: .
clone size: .
J gene: TRBJ2-5
V gene: TRBV5-5
CDR3 DNA: TGTGCCAGCAGCCCCCTCCGGGACTCCCAAGAGACCCAGTACTTC
CDR3 protein: CASSPLRDSQETQYF

D gene: .
clone size: .
J gene: TRBJ2-7
V gene: TRBV6-1
CDR3 DNA: TGTGCCAGCAGTGAATTCGCCGGGGTCGAGCAGTACTTC
CDR3 protein: CASSEFAGVEQYF

D gene: TRBD1
clone size: few
J gene: TRBJ2-6
V gene: TRBV5-5
CDR3 DNA: TGTGCCAGCAGCTTTGCGGGACAGGGAGTTTCTGGGGCCAACGTCCTGACTTTC
CDR3 protein: CASSFAGQGVSGANVLTF

D gene: TRBD2
clone size: .
J gene: TRBJ2-7
V gene: TRBV6-6
CDR3 DNA: TGTGCCAGCAGTCGACCGGGACTAGCGGGGGGAAAAGGCTACGAGCAGTACTTC
CDR3 protein: CASSRPGLAGGKGYEQYF

D gene: TRBD2
clone size: .
J gene: TRBJ2-1
V gene: TRBV9
CDR3 DNA: TGTGCCAGCAGCGTAGTGGGGACTAGCATTGGCGAGCAGTTCTTC
CDR3 protein: CASSVVGTSIGEQFF

D gene: .
clone size: .
J gene: TRBJ1-1
V gene: TRBV14
CDR3 DNA: TGTGCCAGCAGCCAAGATTCCTGGACAGTCTCCCCCTTT
CDR3 protein: CASSQDSWTVSPF

D gene: .
clone size: .
J gene: TRBJ1-1
V gene: TRBV5-1
CDR3 DNA: TGCGCCAGCAGCTTGGGTACGCTCGGGGACACTGAAGCTTTCTTT
CDR3 protein: CASSLGTLGDTEAFF

D gene: .
clone size: .
J gene: TRBJ1-1
V gene: TRBV5-1
CDR3 DNA: TGCGCCAGCAGCTTGGTAGGGGGAATGAACACTGAAGCTTTCTTT
CDR3 protein: CASSLVGGMNTEAFF

D gene: .
clone size: .
J gene: TRBJ2-3
V gene: TRBV7-8
CDR3 DNA: TGTGCCAGCAGCTTATCACGGGAAGATACGCAGTATTTT
CDR3 protein: CASSLSREDTQYF

D gene: TRBD2
clone size: .
J gene: TRBJ2-7
V gene: TRBV30
CDR3 DNA: TGTGCCTGGAGTGTCCGGACTAGCGGGAGGCAGTACGAGCAGTACTTC
CDR3 protein: CAWSVRTSGRQYEQYF

D gene: .
clone size: .
J gene: TRBJ2-3
V gene: TRBV7-3
CDR3 DNA: TGTGCCAGCAGCTTAAATCCGTCGGGGGCCAACACAGATACGCAGTATTTT
CDR3 protein: CASSLNPSGANTDTQYF

D gene: .
clone size: .
J gene: TRBJ2-6
V gene: TRBV6-1
CDR3 DNA: TGTGCCAGCAGTGAAGGTCGAGGGCAGGGTTACTCTGGGGCCAACGTCCTGACTTTC
CDR3 protein: CASSEGRGQGYSGANVLTF

D gene: .
clone size: once
J gene: TRBJ1-3
V gene: TRBV25-1
CDR3 DNA: TGTGCCAGCAGTGTCGGTAGAAACACCATATATTTT
CDR3 protein: CASSVGRNTIYF

D gene: .
clone size: .
J gene: TRBJ2-5
V gene: TRBV2
CDR3 DNA: TGTGCCAGCAAACAGAGTGGGGAGACCCAGTACTTC
CDR3 protein: CASKQSGETQYF

D gene: .
clone size: .
J gene: TRBJ1-4
V gene: TRBV7-8
CDR3 DNA: TGTGCCAGCAGCTTAGGGCCAACTAATGAAAAACTGTTTTTT
CDR3 protein: CASSLGPTNEKLFF

D gene: .
clone size: once
J gene: TRBJ2-2
V gene: TRBV6-4
CDR3 DNA: TGTGCCAGCAGTGACGAGGCTTCCACCGGGGAGCTGTTTTTT
CDR3 protein: CASSDEASTGELFF

D gene: TRBD1
clone size: .
J gene: TRBJ2-7
V gene: TRBV5-1
CDR3 DNA: TGCGCCAGCAGCAGAGGGACAGGGAGTCTCCACGAGCAGTACTTC
CDR3 protein: CASSRGTGSLHEQYF

D gene: .
clone size: .
J gene: TRBJ1-2
V gene: TRBV20-1
CDR3 DNA: TGCAGTGCTAGCTCTGGGAATGGCTACACCTTC
CDR3 protein: CSASSGNGYTF

D gene: .
clone size: .
J gene: TRBJ2-2
V gene: TRBV5-3
CDR3 DNA: TGTGCCACCGAAGCTTACTTATCGGGCGGGGAGCTGTTTTTT
CDR3 protein: CATEAYLSGGELFF

D gene: .
clone size: few
J gene: TRBJ2-7
V gene: TRBV5-4
CDR3 DNA: TGTGCCAGCAGCTCACAAGAGTTTAACGAGCAGTACTTC
CDR3 protein: CASSSQEFNEQYF

D gene: .
clone size: few
J gene: TRBJ2-3
V gene: TRBV10-1
CDR3 DNA: TGCGCCAGCAGTGACGGTTCTAGCGAGACAGATACGCAGTATTTT
CDR3 protein: CASSDGSSETDTQYF

D gene: .
clone size: .
J gene: TRBJ2-3
V gene: TRBV7-2
CDR3 DNA: TGTGCCAGCAGCTTAGTTCCCACAGATACGCAGTATTTT
CDR3 protein: CASSLVPTDTQYF

D gene: TRBD1
clone size: .
J gene: TRBJ2-7
V gene: TRBV7-2
CDR3 DNA: TGTGCCAGCAGCGCGAAGGACAGGGTCGAGCAGTACTTC
CDR3 protein: CASSAKDRVEQYF

D gene: .
clone size: .
J gene: TRBJ2-1
V gene: TRBV12-5
CDR3 DNA: TGTGCTAGTGGTTTGGGCCAGAATGAGCAGTTCTTC
CDR3 protein: CASGLGQNEQFF

D gene: .
clone size: .
J gene: TRBJ2-7
V gene: TRBV5-4
CDR3 DNA: TGTGCCAGCAGCTTGGGGGTCTACGAGCAGTACTTC
CDR3 protein: CASSLGVYEQYF

D gene: .
clone size: .
J gene: TRBJ1-2
V gene: TRBV19
CDR3 DNA: TGTGCCAGTAGAGGTCCGGTAGCTAACTATGGCTACACCTTC
CDR3 protein: CASRGPVANYGYTF

D gene: .
clone size: .
J gene: TRBJ1-3
V gene: TRBV2
CDR3 DNA: TGTGCCAGCAGCGTCGATGGGGGGTCTGGAAACACCATATATTTT
CDR3 protein: CASSVDGGSGNTIYF

D gene: .
clone size: .
J gene: TRBJ2-5
V gene: TRBV7-9
CDR3 DNA: TGTGCCAGCAGCCTCCTTACGAATCAAGAGACCCAGTACTTC
CDR3 protein: CASSLLTNQETQYF

D gene: .
clone size: .
J gene: TRBJ2-7
V gene: TRBV6-5
CDR3 DNA: TGTGCCAGCAGTTTGGTACCAGGGGGGAACTACGAGCAGTACTTC
CDR3 protein: CASSLVPGGNYEQYF

D gene: .
clone size: .
J gene: TRBJ2-1
V gene: TRBV5-1
CDR3 DNA: TGCGCCAGCAGCTTGGTCCCGGAGATTAATAATGAGCAGTTCTTC
CDR3 protein: CASSLVPEINNEQFF

D gene: TRBD2
clone size: .
J gene: TRBJ2-1
V gene: TRBV4-2
CDR3 DNA: TGTGCCAGCAGCCAAGTGGCGAATAGCGGGGGGAACAATGAGCAGTTCTTC
CDR3 protein: CASSQVANSGGNNEQFF

D gene: TRBD1
clone size: .
J gene: TRBJ1-1
V gene: TRBV25-1
CDR3 DNA: TGTGCCAGCAGTAAGACAGGGGGAGACACTGAAGCTTTCTTT
CDR3 protein: CASSKTGGDTEAFF

D gene: .
clone size: .
J gene: TRBJ1-2
V gene: TRBV15
CDR3 DNA: TGTGCCACCAGGAGTCGACGAATTAATAGTAGCTATGGCTACACCTTC
CDR3 protein: CATRSRRINSSYGYTF

D gene: .
clone size: .
J gene: TRBJ1-2
V gene: TRBV4-1
CDR3 DNA: TGCGCCAGCAGCCTTGGGGACATACGATCTAACTATGGCTACACCTTC
CDR3 protein: CASSLGDIRSNYGYTF

D gene: .
clone size: .
J gene: TRBJ1-2
V gene: TRBV20-1
CDR3 DNA: TGCAGTGCTAGCGAGGATGGCTACACCTTC
CDR3 protein: CSASEDGYTF

D gene: .
clone size: many
J gene: TRBJ1-1
V gene: TRBV20-1
CDR3 DNA: TGCAGTGCAGTTTATGGCGCTGAAGCTTTCTTT
CDR3 protein: CSAVYGAEAFF

D gene: .
clone size: few
J gene: TRBJ2-2
V gene: TRBV6-1
CDR3 DNA: TGTGCCAGCAGTGCTCAGTCCTCCACCTCGAACACCGGGGAGCTGTTTTTT
CDR3 protein: CASSAQSSTSNTGELFF

D gene: .
clone size: .
J gene: TRBJ2-7
V gene: TRBV5-4
CDR3 DNA: TGTGCCAGCAGCTTGGCCGGGGCGAGGTTTTCTTCCTTC
CDR3 protein: CASSLAGARFSSF

D gene: TRBD1
clone size: few
J gene: TRBJ1-6
V gene: TRBV18
CDR3 DNA: TGTGCCAGCTCACCGCGGGACAGAGATAATTCACCCCTCCACTTT
CDR3 protein: CASSPRDRDNSPLHF

D gene: .
clone size: .
J gene: TRBJ1-5
V gene: TRBV12-3/TRBV12-4
CDR3 DNA: TGTGCCACCAGAGGGGATGACAATCAGCCCCAGCATTTT
CDR3 protein: CATRGDDNQPQHF

D gene: TRBD2
clone size: .
J gene: TRBJ2-6
V gene: TRBV5-1
CDR3 DNA: TGCGCCAGCAGCTTAAGCGGGGGCTCTGGGGCCAACGTCCTGACTTTC
CDR3 protein: CASSLSGGSGANVLTF